This T cell receptor (beta chain) was recovered during a study of T cell responses to AZD1222 COVID-19 vaccine. The data were produced by immunoSEQ multiplex PCR, yet TCRdb's version contains in-frame clones alone and is incomplete. Here the sample spans roughly 110,000 clones, approximately 90% being singletons. Study-level results: Sampled repertoires all dated from after the peak T cell response. Baseline serology detected seropositivity in only six AZD1222 recipients.

Notes on this clone: Its specificity is unknown.

Trimming removed 1 base at V and 9 bases at J, with 22 bases between. CDR1 and CDR2 (germline): LGHDT, YNNKEL (reference sequence). This CDR3 is built from 17 residues. This material consisted of peripheral blood, taken 28 days after the second AZD1222 dose. This chain joins TRBV3-1 (or the pseudogene TRBV3-2) and TRBJ2-1; D perhaps matches TRBD2 (5 bases). This clonotype was sampled from an adult who received the AZD1222 COVID-19 vaccine. CDR3 nucleotide sequence: TGTGCCAGCAGCCAAGGGGTGCGGGCTAGCTGGGTCGGTGAGCAGTTCTTC. This sequence encodes CASSQGVRASWVGEQFF.